The rows below give T cell receptor beta chains drawn from one sample of a study of post-analysis software for immune sequencing data. A single record per CDR3 protein comes from TCRdb applying MiXCR to the PCR reads. The profile shows approximately 630,000 distinct CDR3 sequences, 59% of them singletons. Source material: blood. The receptors come from a girl aged 2-10 years with multiple sclerosis. Both conserved end residues are part of each CDR3. D genes are given only for firm matches. The listing skips clone size in some rows; elsewhere it reads once, few, many or a size class.

j_call: TRBJ1-4
clone_size: .
d_call: .
v_call: TRBV5-1
cdr3_aa: CASSLAGTGSSGWNEKLFF
cdr3_nt: TGCGCCAGCAGCTTGGCCGGGACGGGAAGCTCTGGGTGGAATGAAAAACTGTTTTTT

j_call: TRBJ1-2
clone_size: .
d_call: .
v_call: TRBV30
cdr3_aa: CAWKSGAGYGYTF
cdr3_nt: TGTGCCTGGAAGAGTGGGGCCGGGTATGGCTACACCTTC

j_call: TRBJ2-3
clone_size: .
d_call: .
v_call: TRBV6-6
cdr3_aa: CASSYATTGSDTQYF
cdr3_nt: TGTGCCAGCAGTTACGCGACTACAGGGAGTGATACGCAGTATTTT

j_call: TRBJ1-2
clone_size: .
d_call: .
v_call: TRBV12-3/TRBV12-4
cdr3_aa: CASASGSDLYGYTF
cdr3_nt: TGTGCCAGCGCGAGTGGCAGCGATCTCTATGGCTACACCTTC

j_call: TRBJ1-1
clone_size: .
d_call: .
v_call: TRBV3-1
cdr3_aa: CASSLSVGHTEAFF
cdr3_nt: TGTGCCAGCAGCCTTTCCGTAGGGCACACTGAAGCTTTCTTT

j_call: TRBJ2-7
clone_size: .
d_call: TRBD2
v_call: TRBV28
cdr3_aa: CATRNSGSSYEQYF
cdr3_nt: TGTGCCACCCGCAATAGCGGGAGCTCCTACGAGCAGTACTTC

j_call: TRBJ1-1
clone_size: .
d_call: TRBD1
v_call: TRBV5-1
cdr3_aa: CASSLTGGADTEAFF
cdr3_nt: TGCGCCAGCAGCTTGACAGGGGGCGCAGACACTGAAGCTTTCTTT

j_call: TRBJ2-1
clone_size: few
d_call: .
v_call: TRBV5-1
cdr3_aa: CASSLVGDSSNEQFF
cdr3_nt: TGCGCCAGCAGCTTGGTGGGGGACTCCTCCAATGAGCAGTTCTTC

j_call: TRBJ2-7
clone_size: .
d_call: TRBD2
v_call: TRBV20-1
cdr3_aa: CSASGLAGVPGEQYF
cdr3_nt: TGCAGTGCTAGTGGACTAGCGGGAGTTCCCGGCGAGCAGTACTTC

j_call: TRBJ2-3
clone_size: .
d_call: .
v_call: TRBV12-3/TRBV12-4
cdr3_aa: CASSPGPLDTQYF
cdr3_nt: TGTGCCAGCAGCCCGGGGCCTTTAGATACGCAGTATTTT

j_call: TRBJ1-6
clone_size: .
d_call: .
v_call: TRBV5-1
cdr3_aa: CASSLDDNSPLHF
cdr3_nt: TGCGCCAGCAGCTTGGATGATAATTCACCCCTCCACTTT

j_call: TRBJ1-6
clone_size: .
d_call: TRBD1
v_call: TRBV5-1
cdr3_aa: CASSQGSLDRGGSPLHF
cdr3_nt: TGCGCCAGCAGTCAAGGTTCCCTGGACAGGGGCGGTTCACCCCTCCACTTT

j_call: TRBJ2-1
clone_size: .
d_call: TRBD2
v_call: TRBV9
cdr3_aa: CASSVATSGLEQFF
cdr3_nt: TGTGCCAGCAGCGTAGCGACTAGCGGGCTTGAGCAGTTCTTC

j_call: TRBJ2-3
clone_size: .
d_call: .
v_call: TRBV3-1
cdr3_aa: CASSQVVGIADTQYF
cdr3_nt: TGTGCCAGCAGCCAAGTGGTCGGGATAGCTGATACGCAGTATTTT